Following are 26 T cell receptor beta chains from one sample sequenced in a study of cytomegalovirus exposure and HLA in healthy donors. The PCR had 60 Vbeta and 13 Jbeta primers. Repertoires were generated with immunoSEQ multiplex PCR, while TCRdb's copy carries only in-frame clones and drops some. The sample totals over 30,000 clones; its top ten clones hold under 4.5%. Input material: PBMCs. All receptors come from a man aged 40-49 years in good health and CMV-seronegative.

This rearrangement joins TRBV7-9 to TRBJ2-4, with TRBD2 identical over 7 bases. The CDR3 has 15 amino acids. Trimming removed 1 base from V and 7 bases from J; junction bases left unmatched: 7. The germline V gene has CDR1 SEHNR and CDR2 FQNEAQ (reference sequence). Written as DNA, the CDR3 is TGTGCCAGCAGCTTAGTAGGCCAGGGAGGGAACATTCAGTACTTC. Amino acids: CASSLVGQGGNIQYF.

CDR3 residues: CSVLAGAGNEQFF. CDR3 DNA sequence: TGCAGCGTGCTAGCGGGAGCGGGGAATGAGCAGTTCTTC. The rearrangement uses TRBV29-1 and TRBJ2-1; 10 nucleotides align to TRBD2. The CDR3 consists of 13 residues. The germline CDR1 and CDR2 sequences are SQVTM and ANQGSEA. The V and J ends lost 6 bases and 7 bases, in that order; junction bases with no gene match: 6.

This chain links TRBV28 with TRBJ2-6, with D hard to call. The CDR3 has 13 residues. The germline CDR1 and CDR2 sequences are MDHEN and SYDVKM. Trimming left V 8 bases short and J 0 bases short, with 5 bases between. In DNA form, the CDR3 reads TGTGCCAGCTTGGCCTCTGGGGCCAACGTCCTGACTTTC. It is translated as CASLASGANVLTF.

The genes are TRBV9 and TRBJ2-7; 7 positions agree with TRBD2. V lost 0 bases, J lost 1 base, and 4 bases stayed unmatched. Looked up from germline, CDR1 is SGDLS and CDR2 is YYNGEE. This CDR3 region has 15 residues. The CDR3 nucleotides read TGTGCCAGCAGCGTAGCTGGGGGGGTTTCCTACGAGCAGTACTTC. Its translation is CASSVAGGVSYEQYF.

V and J are TRBV28 and TRBJ1-5; D possibly corresponds to TRBD1 (6 bases). CDR1 is MDHEN and CDR2 is SYDVKM in the germline V gene. This CDR3 is built from 13 residues. V gave up 6 bases and J gave up 3 bases, with 9 bases separating them. The CDR3 bases are TGTGCCAGCAGAGGACAGATCAATCAGCCCCAGCATTTT. It yields the protein CASRGQINQPQHF.

The chain joins TRBV20-1 to TRBJ1-5, with no clear D. The germline gives CDR1 DFQATT, CDR2 SNEGSKA (reference sequence). CDR3 length: 11 amino acids. V gave up 4 bases and J gave up 5 bases, with 6 bases separating them. The DNA of the CDR3 is TGCAGTGCTAAGAGGGATCAGCCCCAGCATTTT. Protein product: CSAKRDQPQHF.

In the case of this clone: This sample includes further DNA sequences coding for the same CDR3. The chain joins TRBV30 to TRBJ2-7, with TRBD1 identical over 8 bases. Germline CDR1 reads GTSNPN; CDR2 reads SVGIG (reference sequence). V dropped 2 bases and J dropped 5; count of bases not matched to a gene: 11. This CDR3 spans 15 amino acids. This CDR3 is CAWSTGTGNSDEQYF. The CDR3 DNA is TGTGCCTGGAGTACCGGGACAGGAAATAGCGACGAGCAGTACTTC.

The CDR3 reads CASSLARTGGVGNYGYTF. As DNA, the CDR3 is TGCGCCAGCAGCTTGGCCAGGACAGGGGGAGTTGGGAACTATGGCTACACCTTC. The chain is built from TRBV5-1 and TRBJ1-2, with 10 bases that match TRBD1. J was trimmed by 2 bases and V by 0 bases; bases with no gene match: 10. This CDR3 is 18 amino acids long. Germline CDR1 and CDR2: SGHRS and YFSETQ.

The chain carries TRBV15 and TRBJ1-1; no clear D. This CDR3 region has 14 residues. The V gene's germline CDR1 is LNHNV and CDR2 YYDKDF (reference sequence). V was trimmed by 1 base and J by 4 bases, leaving 10 bases between them. The CDR3 DNA is TGTGCCACCAGCAGAGGAACGGGAGGCACTGAAGCTTTCTTT. Its protein product is CATSRGTGGTEAFF.

Turning to this clone: The germline gene is not matched at one end of the junction; a read error may be the cause. The chain is built from TRBV28 and TRBJ2-1; a weak D match, TRBD2 (6 bases). The CDR3 extends over 11 amino acids. Per germline, CDR1 MDHEN and CDR2 SYDVKM. Written as DNA, the CDR3 is TGTGCCAGAAGTTTAGGGACTCCGCCGTTCTTC. Translating it yields CARSLGTPPFF.

Considering frequency, this clone is medium-sized (0.01 to 0.1%). The chain has TRBV19 and TRBJ1-4; D unclear. Between the trimmed V and J ends, which lost 10 bases and 3 bases, there was a span of 21 bases. The CDR3 has 16 residues. The germline CDR1 and CDR2 sequences are LNHDA and SQIVND (reference sequence). The CDR3 bases are TGTGCCACCGGATGGCCAATGGGAGGAGCTAATGAAAAACTGTTTTTT. Translated: CATGWPMGGANEKLFF. The complete variable domain, with remaining parts taken from reference TRBV19 and TRBJ1-4, reads DGGITQSPKYLFRKEGQNVTLSCEQNLNHDAMYWYRQDPGQGLRLIYYSQIVNDFQKGDIAEGYSVSREKKESFPLTVTSAQKNPTAFYLCATGWPMGGANEKLFFGSGTQLSVL.

The chain has TRBV7-2 and TRBJ2-5; 9 nucleotides agree with TRBD2. Germline CDR1 is SGHTA and CDR2 is FQGNSA. V gave up 5 bases and J gave up 5 bases; unmatched junction bases: 15. This CDR3 is 17 amino acids long. CDR3 nucleotide sequence: TGTGCCAGCAGCCAAGATGGCGGGAGGGGGTTTGGGGAGACCCAGTACTTC. This encodes CASSQDGGRGFGETQYF.

This chain joins TRBV30 and TRBJ1-2; TRBD1 aligns across 8 bases. With V trimmed by 2 bases and J by 0 bases, 11 bases remained unmatched. Per the germline V gene, CDR1 is GTSNPN and CDR2 is SVGIG (reference sequence). The CDR3 is 17 residues long. CDR3 protein: CAWSLLTGAKANYGYTF. CDR3 nucleotides: TGTGCCTGGAGTTTGTTGACAGGGGCGAAAGCTAACTATGGCTACACCTTC. Variable domain in full (rest from reference TRBV30 and TRBJ1-2): SQTIHQWPATLVQPVGSPLSLECTVEGTSNPNLYWYRQAAGRGLQLLFYSVGIGQISSEVPQNLSASRPQDRQFILSSKKLLLSDSGFYLCAWSLLTGAKANYGYTFGSGTRLTVV.

This chain links TRBV4-1 with TRBJ2-3; TRBD2 agrees at 8 bases. Trimming removed 0 bases from V and 4 bases from J; junction bases left unmatched: 18. The CDR3 is 20 residues long. The germline V gene encodes CDR1 MGHRA and CDR2 YSYEKL. The CDR3, as DNA: TGCGCCAGCAGCCAAGATCGGCCCACTAGCGGAGACCCTAGGGCAGATACGCAGTATTTT. Encoded protein: CASSQDRPTSGDPRADTQYF.

The chain employs TRBV30 and TRBJ1-2, with 9 bases aligning to TRBD1. Germline V lookup: CDR1 GTSNPN, CDR2 SVGIG (reference sequence). This CDR3 has 12 residues. V dropped 8 bases and J dropped 2; count of bases not matched to a gene: 3. DNA of the CDR3: TGTGCCAGGACAGGGGCAAACTATGGCTACACCTTC. Its translation is CARTGANYGYTF.

V gene TRBV19 combines with J gene TRBJ1-5; tentatively, D is TRBD1 (6 bases). Looked up from germline, CDR1 is LNHDA and CDR2 is SQIVND (reference sequence). The CDR3 is 15 residues long. The germline V and J ends were trimmed by 6 bases and 6 bases, with 18 bases remaining between them. CDR3 sequence reads: CASSPQGSLGQPQHF. In DNA form, the CDR3 reads TGTGCCAGTAGCCCTCAGGGGTCCTTGGGTCAGCCCCAGCATTTT.

CDR3 DNA: TGTGCCAGCAGCCCAGGGGGTATGTGGGAAACAGATACGCAGTATTTT. Its translation: CASSPGGMWETDTQYF. This chain joins TRBV7-2 and TRBJ2-3, with 7 bases fitting TRBD1. The CDR3 has 16 residues. V was clipped by 5 bases and J by 3 bases; unmatched bases: 11. Per the germline V gene, CDR1 is SGHTA and CDR2 is FQGNSA.

The J gene is TRBJ2-1, the V gene TRBV30; weak D call: TRBD2 (7 bases). The CDR3 totals 15 residues. V was trimmed by 2 bases and J by 0 bases, leaving 11 bases between them. From germline, CDR1 is GTSNPN and CDR2 SVGIG (reference sequence). The chain's CDR3 is CAWSMGGGSYNEQFF. In DNA form, the CDR3 reads TGTGCCTGGAGTATGGGAGGGGGCTCCTACAATGAGCAGTTCTTC.

V and J are TRBV30 and TRBJ1-2; a weak D match, TRBD1 (6 bases). CDR1 and CDR2 (germline): GTSNPN, SVGIG (reference sequence). This CDR3 comprises 14 residues. The V end lost 1 base, the J end lost 5 bases, and 14 bases lay between the germline ends. The CDR3 here is CAWSAQGVEYGYTF. Here the CDR3 DNA reads TGTGCCTGGAGTGCACAGGGAGTCGAATATGGCTACACCTTC.

V is TRBV2 and J is TRBJ2-3; D is unresolved. V was cut by 2 bases and J by 2 bases, with 14 bases left in between. This CDR3 region has 16 residues. Germline V CDR1 and CDR2: SNHLY, FYNNEI. CDR3 loop: CASSEQVATNTDTQYF. DNA of the CDR3: TGTGCCAGCAGTGAACAGGTGGCTACCAACACAGATACGCAGTATTTT.

This sequence joins TRBV19 and TRBJ2-7; D is unclear. Germline V gene sequence: CDR1 LNHDA, CDR2 SQIVND (reference sequence). V was trimmed by 5 bases and J by 3 bases, leaving 17 bases between them. CDR3 length: 15 amino acids. In nucleotides, the CDR3 is TGTGCCAGTAGTCGAACCCGAGCACCTAACTACGAGCAGTACTTC. This encodes CASSRTRAPNYEQYF.

V is TRBV9 and J is TRBJ2-1; D not resolved. There are 14 residues in the CDR3. Germline-derived CDR1 and CDR2 are SGDLS and YYNGEE. V was cut by 0 bases and J by 7 bases, with 11 bases left in between. This CDR3 reads CASSVGAGRNEQFF. CDR3 DNA sequence: TGTGCCAGCAGCGTAGGAGCAGGTCGTAATGAGCAGTTCTTC.

This chain uses TRBV7-2 with TRBJ2-7; D not certain. The germline gives CDR1 SGHTA, CDR2 FQGNSA. CDR3 length: 13 residues. The V end was cut by 2 bases, the J end by 3 bases, with 8 bases between. This CDR3 reads CASSLKANYEQYF. The CDR3 region has the DNA TGTGCCAGCAGCTTAAAAGCGAACTACGAGCAGTACTTC.

The V and J genes are TRBV18 and TRBJ2-3, with 9 positions matching TRBD2. CDR3 length: 18 residues. The junction had 13 bases not matched to a gene; V was cut back by 4 bases and J by 2 bases. Germline CDR1 and CDR2: KGHSH and LQKENI. The CDR3, as DNA: TGTGCCAGCTCACAACGCAGTCGAGCTAGCGGGGACACAGATACGCAGTATTTT. Translating gives CASSQRSRASGDTDTQYF. Full variable domain (remainder filled in from reference TRBV18 and TRBJ2-3): NAGVMQNPRHLVRRRGQEARLRCSPMKGHSHVYWYRQLPEEGLKFMVYLQKENIIDESGMPKERFSAEFPKEGPSILRIQQVVRGDSAAYFCASSQRSRASGDTDTQYFGPGTRLTVL.

The chain links TRBV11-3 to TRBJ1-1, with TRBD1 as a possible D gene (6 bases). This CDR3 is 16 amino acids long. The germline V and J ends were trimmed by 5 bases and 4 bases, with 20 bases remaining between them. CDR1 is SGHNT, CDR2 YENEEA, per germline. The CDR3 nucleotides are TGTGCCAGCAGCCGGCAGGGGTGGACAACCCCCACTGAAGCTTTCTTT. Its translation is CASSRQGWTTPTEAFF.

The chain has TRBV6-1 and TRBJ1-3, with D possibly TRBD1 on 6 matching bases. This CDR3 is 14 amino acids long. The V end lost 4 bases, the J end lost 2 bases, and 9 bases lay between the germline ends. Germline loops: CDR1 MNHNS, CDR2 SASEGT. This CDR3 reads CASSAYRAGNTIYF. The CDR3 nucleotides read TGTGCCAGCAGTGCCTACAGGGCTGGAAACACCATATATTTT.